Listed below are T cell receptor beta chains from one sample, sequenced in a study of technical replicates of blood from several donors. Assay: immunoSEQ multiplex PCR; the TCRdb copy retains only in-frame clones and omits some. There are approximately 75,000 clones in the sample; almost 96% occur only once, and 0.3% to 0.4% lies in the top ten. Sample: T cells isolated from PBMCs. These receptors were taken from a human donor in good health. CDR3s include the opening cysteine and the closing phenylalanine or tryptophan. The size entry is marked missing in some rows and otherwise reads once, few, many or a size class.

v_gene: TRBV6-6; j_gene: TRBJ1-1; abundance: NA; CDR3aa: CASSLGMNTEAFF
v_gene: TRBV18; j_gene: TRBJ2-3; abundance: NA; CDR3aa: CASSQAGGSDTQYF
v_gene: TRBV18; j_gene: TRBJ1-2; abundance: NA; CDR3aa: CASSPGAATNYGYTF
v_gene: TRBV4-1; j_gene: TRBJ2-3; abundance: NA; CDR3aa: CASSQDRAAFTDTQYF
v_gene: TRBV19; j_gene: TRBJ2-1; abundance: NA; CDR3aa: CASTLTSKAYNEQFF
v_gene: TRBV11-3; j_gene: TRBJ2-1; abundance: NA; CDR3aa: CASSLGGPSGEQFF
v_gene: TRBV2; j_gene: TRBJ2-7; abundance: NA; CDR3aa: CASSELSLYEQYF
v_gene: TRBV19; j_gene: TRBJ1-5; abundance: NA; CDR3aa: CASSIVGRSNQPQHF
v_gene: TRBV6-5; j_gene: TRBJ1-1; abundance: NA; CDR3aa: CASSYRPGIDTEAFF
v_gene: TRBV6-4; j_gene: TRBJ1-2; abundance: once; CDR3aa: CASSLYRDGYTF
v_gene: TRBV6-5; j_gene: TRBJ2-7; abundance: NA; CDR3aa: CASSSPSSRQYF
v_gene: TRBV7-2; j_gene: TRBJ1-3; abundance: NA; CDR3aa: CASSTDTNSGNTIYF
v_gene: TRBV6-5; j_gene: TRBJ2-1; abundance: NA; CDR3aa: CASRERGGDWDEQFF
v_gene: TRBV5-6; j_gene: TRBJ2-3; abundance: NA; CDR3aa: CASSSDGGQGTDTQYF
v_gene: TRBV5-6; j_gene: TRBJ1-1; abundance: NA; CDR3aa: CASSLRTAGTEAFF
v_gene: TRBV6-5; j_gene: TRBJ2-5; abundance: NA; CDR3aa: CASSYSPGTEETQYF
v_gene: TRBV30; j_gene: TRBJ2-7; abundance: NA; CDR3aa: CAWKEGSSNEQYF
v_gene: TRBV7-2; j_gene: TRBJ2-1; abundance: NA; CDR3aa: CASSLSGGPYNEQFF